These 27 T cell receptor beta chains were sequenced from one sample in a study of T cell clusters in autoimmune cytopenias. TRB rearrangements were amplified by touch-down multiplex PCR with mixed TRB-A/B primers. TCRdb reanalyzed the multiplex PCR reads and collapses them to one entry per CDR3 protein, without DNA. The sample holds thousands of distinct CDR3 sequences. Tens of thousands of genome equivalents of blood DNA were amplified for TRB. This sample was also put to use in a study of T cell repertoires in aging, cancer and after chemotherapy.

The sequencing input was peripheral blood. These receptors were obtained from a human donor in good health.

Its frequency marks this clonotype as medium-sized. This rearrangement joins TRBV19 to TRBJ2-1. This CDR3 has 15 residues. The V gene's germline CDR1 is LNHDA and CDR2 SQIVND (reference sequence). CDR3: CASSISTSSYNEQFF.

The chain couples TRBV27 to TRBJ1-3; TCRdb's D call, TRBD1, is unchecked because there is no DNA. Per germline, CDR1 MNHEY and CDR2 SMNVEV (reference sequence). There are 14 residues in the CDR3. CDR3 sequence: CASSKTGAGNTIYF.

Judged by frequency, this clonotype is medium-sized. V and J are TRBV30 and TRBJ2-2. The CDR3 is made up of 16 amino acids. CDR1 and CDR2 from the germline V gene are GTSNPN and SVGIG (reference sequence). The CDR3 reads CACFKHAGGDTGELFF.

Its frequency marks this clonotype as medium-sized. The J gene is TRBJ2-1, the V gene TRBV15; TCRdb returns TRBD1, unconfirmable since there is no DNA. The germline CDR1 and CDR2 sequences are LNHNV and YYDKDF (reference sequence). The CDR3 sequence is 15 residues long. CDR3: CATRSGAGPYNEQFF.

This clonotype registers medium-sized (0.01 to 0.1%) by frequency. This sequence joins TRBV19 and TRBJ2-2; TCRdb gives TRBD1 as the D gene, but with no DNA this cannot be confirmed. Germline assignment: CDR1 LNHDA and CDR2 SQIVND (reference sequence). The CDR3 sequence is 16 residues long. CDR3 protein: CASNNDRVVNTGELFF.

The genes are TRBV19 and TRBJ1-1; the D call of TRBD1 rests on TCRdb alone, since no DNA is present to check it. CDR3 length: 15 amino acids. Germline V gene sequence: CDR1 LNHDA, CDR2 SQIVND (reference sequence). CDR3 in amino acids: CASSTGQGANTEAFF.

This clonotype is labeled medium-sized based on frequency. The rearrangement uses TRBV19 and TRBJ2-3; TCRdb's D gene call, TRBD1, goes unchecked for lack of DNA. Per the germline V gene, CDR1 is LNHDA and CDR2 is SQIVND (reference sequence). This CDR3 has 16 residues. CDR3 in amino acids: CASKKGTGPATDTQFF.

Measured by frequency, this clonotype is medium-sized. The rearrangement links TRBV6-5 to TRBJ1-6. Per germline, CDR1 MNHEY and CDR2 SVGAGI. The CDR3 sequence is 16 residues long. CDR3 protein: CASSYSIGLMDSPLHF.

The chain links TRBV9 to TRBJ2-1; TCRdb indicates TRBD2, and absent DNA this call remains unverified. This CDR3 comprises 17 residues. Germline-derived CDR1 and CDR2 are SGDLS and YYNGEE. The CDR3 spells CASSLRTSGGLLNEQFF.

This clonotype registers medium-sized by frequency. The chain uses TRBV10-3 and TRBJ2-5; TCRdb picks TRBD2, but there is no DNA to check that call. This CDR3 comprises 14 residues. Germline V gene data show CDR1 as ENHRY and CDR2 as SYGVKD. The CDR3 loop is CAISGTSGQETQYF.

The V gene is TRBV30, the J gene TRBJ2-5; the TCRdb D gene call, TRBD1, has no DNA to confirm it. This CDR3 has 14 residues. Germline values: CDR1 GTSNPN, CDR2 SVGIG (reference sequence). The CDR3 is CAWSVVGQQETQYF.

V gene TRBV19 combines with J gene TRBJ2-4; there is no DNA to check the TCRdb D call of TRBD1. CDR1 and CDR2 from the germline V gene are LNHDA and SQIVND (reference sequence). The CDR3 length is 16 residues. CDR3 sequence: CASTSQAGADKNIQYF.

The chain carries TRBV12-3 or TRBV12-4 and TRBJ2-7; TCRdb names TRBD1, which stays unverified in the absence of DNA. This CDR3 has 14 residues. The CDR3 is CARLNPGTVRGQYF.

This chain connects TRBV5-1 to TRBJ2-5; the TCRdb D gene call, TRBD1, has no DNA to confirm it. CDR1 is SGHRS, CDR2 YFSETQ, per germline. This CDR3 region has 17 residues. The CDR3 sequence: CARSLGTGTGGRETQYF.

This clonotype is labeled large based on frequency. The V call is TRBV6-6, the J call TRBJ1-5; checking the TCRdb D call of TRBD1 is not possible without DNA. The CDR3 spans 14 residues. Per the germline V gene, CDR1 is MNHNY and CDR2 is SVGAGI (reference sequence). The CDR3 reads CASRKRDGNQPQHF.

This chain joins TRBV6-2 or TRBV6-3 and TRBJ1-1; the TCRdb call, TRBD1, lacks DNA for checking. This CDR3 spans 13 amino acids. CDR1 is MNHEY and CDR2 is SVGEGT in the germline V gene. This chain's CDR3 is CAITRGMNTEAFF.

According to its frequency, this clonotype is medium-sized (0.01 to 0.1%). The chain recombines TRBV19 with TRBJ1-1; TCRdb calls TRBD1, which cannot be checked without DNA. The V gene's germline CDR1 is LNHDA and CDR2 SQIVND (reference sequence). This CDR3 comprises 16 residues. CDR3 in amino acids: CASSISIADRRDESFF.

This clonotype is classed as medium-sized by frequency. The rearrangement joins TRBV19 to TRBJ2-2; lacking DNA, the TRBD1 call made by TCRdb goes unchecked. The CDR3 runs to 14 residues. CDR1 and CDR2 (germline): LNHDA, SQIVND (reference sequence). CDR3 sequence: CASSNRGGTGELFF.

The chain joins TRBV7-9 to TRBJ2-1; TCRdb returns TRBD2, unconfirmable since there is no DNA. Germline CDR1 SEHNR, CDR2 FQNEAQ (reference sequence). This CDR3 spans 15 amino acids. CDR3 residues: CASSSTSGSVNEQFF.

Considering frequency, this clonotype is medium-sized. This chain uses TRBV12-3 or TRBV12-4 with TRBJ1-2. The CDR3 loop spans 15 amino acids. CDR3 sequence: CASSFTGDRSYGYTF.

This clonotype is identified as medium-sized from frequency. The V gene is TRBV19, the J gene TRBJ1-1; without DNA, the TCRdb call of TRBD1 cannot be checked. Germline CDR1 and CDR2: LNHDA and SQIVND (reference sequence). The CDR3 spans 13 residues. The CDR3 loop is CASSNRQGTEAFF.

The chain has TRBV11-2 and TRBJ1-6; the TRBD1 assignment by TCRdb is unverifiable without DNA. Germline V lookup: CDR1 SGHAT, CDR2 FQNNGV. This CDR3 has 13 amino acids. The CDR3 region is CASSASRGKPLHF.

This chain connects TRBV7-6 to TRBJ1-1. The CDR3 has 16 residues. CDR1 SGHVS and CDR2 FNYEAQ come from the germline V gene. The CDR3 here is CASSSGWGTLSTEAFF.

This chain joins TRBV12-3 or TRBV12-4 and TRBJ2-5. This CDR3 contains 13 residues. CDR3 sequence reads: CASRLRVWETQYF.

The gene calls are TRBV12-3 or TRBV12-4 and TRBJ2-3; TCRdb designates TRBD1, a call that cannot be tested without DNA. The CDR3 sequence is 16 residues long. CDR3 region: CTSSSPPGQGADTQYF.

V and J are TRBV12-3 or TRBV12-4 and TRBJ2-3; TCRdb gives TRBD2 as the D gene, but with no DNA this cannot be confirmed. The CDR3 contains 14 residues. The CDR3 loop is CASSLQRSTDTQYF.

The chain uses TRBV15 and TRBJ1-1; TCRdb reports TRBD1, a call that lacks DNA to check it against. The CDR3 has 14 amino acids. The germline CDR1 and CDR2 sequences are LNHNV and YYDKDF (reference sequence). CDR3 residues: CATSRGGDSLGAFF.